This is a list of T cell receptor beta chains from one sample in a study of blood T cell repertoires in COVID-19. Sequenced by immunoSEQ multiplex PCR; TCRdb stores in-frame clones only, minus some. Among around 320,000 clones listed, roughly 89% were seen once. Sequencing was performed on PBMCs or T cells enriched from blood (not recorded which). These receptor sequences come from a woman between 45 and 65 years old who had been exposed to COVID-19. Both conserved end residues are part of each CDR3. The order of the fields is D gene, clone size, V gene, J gene, CDR3 protein, CDR3 DNA. The D gene is left open where the match is weak. Not every row has a clone size; where given, it reads once, few, many or a size class.

>TRBD2|.|TRBV2|TRBJ2-1
CASSDEAGGLRYNEQFF
TGTGCCAGCAGTGATGAAGCGGGGGGGCTAAGGTACAATGAGCAGTTCTTC
>.|.|TRBV5-4|TRBJ2-1
CASSKQGKGDEQFF
TGTGCCAGCAGTAAACAGGGTAAAGGGGATGAGCAGTTCTTC
>.|.|TRBV27|TRBJ1-2
CASSLSWAHYGYTF
TGTGCCAGCAGTTTATCATGGGCTCACTATGGCTACACCTTC
>.|.|TRBV7-8|TRBJ1-1
CASSLELGGTEAFF
TGTGCCAGCAGCTTAGAGTTAGGGGGCACTGAAGCTTTCTTT
>TRBD2|.|TRBV7-2|TRBJ2-1
CASSVTSGIYNEQFF
TGTGCCAGCAGCGTCACTAGCGGGATCTACAATGAGCAGTTCTTC
>TRBD1|.|TRBV4-2|TRBJ2-5
CASSLGGTGHEETQYF
TGTGCCAGCTCCCTGGGCGGGACAGGGCACGAAGAGACCCAGTACTTC
>.|.|TRBV28|TRBJ1-1
CASSLSQTEAFF
TGTGCCAGCAGTTTAAGTCAGACTGAAGCTTTCTTT
>.|.|TRBV5-1|TRBJ1-4
CASSSTGTANEKLFF
TGCGCCAGCAGCAGCACAGGGACGGCTAATGAAAAACTGTTTTTT
>.|.|TRBV19|TRBJ1-2
CASRTLRTRRGYGYTF
TGTGCCAGTAGAACCCTCAGGACACGACGTGGCTATGGCTACACCTTC
>.|.|TRBV3-1/TRBV3-2|TRBJ2-2
CASSPPQTGTGELFF
TGTGCCAGCAGCCCCCCCCAAACAGGGACCGGGGAGCTGTTTTTT
>TRBD1|.|TRBV5-4|TRBJ2-7
CASSPDRAGKQYF
TGTGCCAGCAGCCCTGACAGGGCCGGGAAGCAGTACTTC
>.|few|TRBV19|TRBJ1-1
CASSVQGFTEAFF
TGTGCCAGTAGCGTACAGGGTTTCACTGAAGCTTTCTTT
>.|.|TRBV4-1|TRBJ1-4
CASSQEFRGNEKLFF
TGCGCCAGCAGCCAAGAGTTCAGGGGTAATGAAAAACTGTTTTTT
>TRBD1|.|TRBV29-1|TRBJ1-4
CSATQGAGNEKLFF
TGCAGCGCTACTCAGGGGGCTGGTAATGAAAAACTGTTTTTT
>.|.|TRBV19|TRBJ2-5
CASSPIERQETQYF
TGTGCCAGTAGTCCGATTGAGCGCCAAGAGACCCAGTACTTC
>TRBD1|once|TRBV13|TRBJ2-5
CASSEGQGHEETQYF
TGTGCCAGCAGCGAAGGACAGGGACATGAAGAGACCCAGTACTTC
>.|once|TRBV10-3|TRBJ2-7
CAISRQASYEQYF
TGTGCCATCAGTAGGCAGGCCTCCTACGAGCAGTACTTC
>TRBD1|.|TRBV28|TRBJ1-1
CASSTRGQGRNTEAFF
TGTGCCAGCAGTACCCGGGGACAGGGGCGGAACACTGAAGCTTTCTTT
>.|.|TRBV28|TRBJ1-5
CASSLSQGEDQPQHF
TGTGCCAGCAGTTTATCCCAGGGCGAGGATCAGCCCCAGCATTTT
>TRBD2|.|TRBV3-1/TRBV3-2|TRBJ2-1
CASSNRGVNYNEQFF
TGTGCCAGCAGTAACCGGGGGGTCAACTACAATGAGCAGTTCTTC
>.|.|TRBV7-9|TRBJ1-2
CASSLSLGINYGYTF
TGTGCCAGCAGCTTATCTCTCGGGATAAACTATGGCTACACCTTC
>TRBD1|.|TRBV19|TRBJ1-1
CASSRTVGTGERAEAFF
TGTGCCAGTAGTAGAACTGTGGGGACAGGGGAACGGGCTGAAGCTTTCTTT
>TRBD2|.|TRBV12-3/TRBV12-4|TRBJ2-1
CAIGLAGLNEQFF
TGTGCCATCGGACTAGCGGGGCTCAATGAGCAGTTCTTC
>.|.|TRBV5-1|TRBJ1-1
CASSLEIGTGAEAFF
TGCGCCAGCAGCTTGGAGATCGGGACGGGGGCTGAAGCTTTCTTT
>TRBD2|.|TRBV19|TRBJ2-5
CASALGLAGETQYF
TGTGCCAGTGCCCTGGGACTAGCGGGAGAGACCCAGTACTTC
>TRBD1|.|TRBV27|TRBJ2-7
CASSFNGQGTEQYF
TGTGCCAGCAGTTTTAATGGACAGGGGACTGAGCAGTACTTC
>.|.|TRBV19|TRBJ1-1
CASSISRVNTEAFF
TGTGCCAGTAGTATCTCCAGGGTGAACACTGAAGCTTTCTTT